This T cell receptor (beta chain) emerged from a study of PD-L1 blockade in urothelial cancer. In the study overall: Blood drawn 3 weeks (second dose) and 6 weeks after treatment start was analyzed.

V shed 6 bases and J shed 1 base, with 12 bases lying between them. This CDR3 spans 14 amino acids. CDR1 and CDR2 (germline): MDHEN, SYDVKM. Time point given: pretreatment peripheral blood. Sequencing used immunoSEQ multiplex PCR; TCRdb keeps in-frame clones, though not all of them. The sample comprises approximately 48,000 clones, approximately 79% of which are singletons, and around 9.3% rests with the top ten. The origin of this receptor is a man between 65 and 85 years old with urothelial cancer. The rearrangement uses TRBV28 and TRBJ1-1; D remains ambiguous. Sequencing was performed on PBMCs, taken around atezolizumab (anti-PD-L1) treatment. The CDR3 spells CASRWEGTNTEAFF. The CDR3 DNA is TGTGCCAGCAGGTGGGAGGGTACGAACACTGAAGCTTTCTTT.